The 16 T cell receptor beta chains in this list originate from one sample, sequenced in a study of cytomegalovirus exposure and HLA in healthy donors. 60 Vbeta and 13 Jbeta primers were used in PCR. TCRdb keeps only in-frame clones here, not all; method: immunoSEQ multiplex PCR. Among about 110,000 clones listed, almost 75% were seen once. Input material: PBMCs. The source of these receptors is a man in his forties or fifties in good health and CMV-seronegative.

This chain uses TRBV6-5 with TRBJ2-7; a possible D gene is TRBD2 (6 bases). V was clipped by 5 bases and J by 1 base, with 9 bases between them. CDR1 is MNHEY, CDR2 SVGAGI, per germline. The CDR3 is 13 amino acids. The CDR3 loop reads CASSAGRSYEQYF. The CDR3 DNA reads TGTGCCAGCAGTGCGGGACGGTCCTACGAGCAGTACTTC.

Regarding this clone: The junction departs from the called germline gene at one end, perhaps through a read error. The CDR3 spells CASSGGFLYGYPF. The CDR3 nucleotides are TGTGCCAGCAGCGGGGGGTTCCTCTATGGCTACCCCTTC. V gene TRBV5-4 combines with J gene TRBJ1-2, with D perhaps TRBD1 (5 bases). Germline values: CDR1 SGHNT, CDR2 YYREEE (reference sequence). The CDR3 runs 13 residues.

This clone was recorded a few times. Written as DNA, the CDR3 is TGTGCCAGCAGCTTAACATCAGGGGCCCAGCATTTT. It encodes CASSLTSGAQHF. The rearrangement uses TRBV7-2 and TRBJ1-5, with a weak D call TRBD1 (6 bases). The CDR3 consists of 12 residues. V was trimmed by 2 bases and J by 11 bases, leaving 10 bases between them. From germline, CDR1 is SGHTA and CDR2 FQGNSA. The whole variable domain, remainder taken from reference TRBV7-2 and TRBJ1-5, is GAGVSQSPSNKVTEKGKDVELRCDPISGHTALYWYRQSLGQGLEFLIYFQGNSAPDKSGLPSDRFSAERTGGSVSTLTIQRTQQEDSAVYLCASSLTSGAQHFGDGTRLSIL.

This chain connects TRBV7-9 to TRBJ2-1; 12 positions agree with TRBD2. This CDR3 spans 17 amino acids. The ends lost 5 bases at V and 9 bases at J; junction bases unmatched: 14. CDR1 is SEHNR and CDR2 is FQNEAQ in the germline V gene (reference sequence). The CDR3 protein is CASSPNPLAGGIREQFF. CDR3 nucleotides: TGTGCCAGCAGCCCGAACCCTCTAGCGGGGGGGATTCGTGAGCAGTTCTTC.

The chain joins TRBV5-6 to TRBJ1-4; D might be TRBD1 (5 bases). This CDR3 is built from 15 residues. Deletions cut 4 bases from V and 8 bases from J, with 18 bases between. Germline values: CDR1 SGHDT, CDR2 YYEEEE. The CDR3 here is CASSQEGRTKEKLFF. DNA for the CDR3: TGTGCCAGCAGCCAGGAGGGGCGGACAAAAGAAAAACTGTTTTTT.

This rearrangement joins TRBV2 to TRBJ2-1, with 8 bases matching TRBD1. Germline-derived CDR1 and CDR2 are SNHLY and FYNNEI. V was clipped by 3 bases and J by 5 bases; unmatched bases: 3. The CDR3 has 14 amino acids. The CDR3 coding sequence is TGTGCCAGCAGTGACGGACAGGGAAACAATGAGCAGTTCTTC. Translated: CASSDGQGNNEQFF.

The sample holds a few counts of this clone. This sequence joins TRBV18 and TRBJ2-1; 8 bases fit TRBD2. The CDR3 has 15 residues. Trimming cost V 3 bases and J 6 bases; bases outside gene matches: 7. Germline V lookup: CDR1 KGHSH, CDR2 LQKENI. The CDR3 here is CASSPSGGTGNEQFF. In DNA, the CDR3 is TGTGCCAGCTCACCCTCGGGGGGGACGGGCAATGAGCAGTTCTTC.

V and J are TRBV19 and TRBJ1-6; no clear D. Looked up from germline, CDR1 is LNHDA and CDR2 is SQIVND (reference sequence). V gave up 1 base and J gave up 5 bases, with 3 bases separating them. The length of the CDR3 is 13 residues. CDR3: CASSIADNSPLHF. The CDR3 DNA sequence: TGTGCCAGTAGTATAGCGGATAATTCACCCCTCCACTTT.

The chain's CDR3 is CASSLAGIETQYF. In DNA, the CDR3 is TGTGCCAGCAGTTTAGCCGGTATAGAGACCCAGTACTTC. The V gene is TRBV28, the J gene TRBJ2-5, with D unresolved. The length of the CDR3 is 13 residues. Trimming cost V 2 bases and J 4 bases, with 8 bases left between them. Germline V gene lookup returns CDR1 MDHEN and CDR2 SYDVKM. Supplemented by reference TRBV28 and TRBJ2-5, the full variable domain reads DVKVTQSSRYLVKRTGEKVFLECVQDMDHENMFWYRQDPGLGLRLIYFSYDVKMKEKGDIPEGYSVSREKKERFSLILESASTNQTSMYLCASSLAGIETQYFGPGTRLLVL.

This chain joins TRBV7-9 and TRBJ2-2; the match to TRBD2 covers 10 bases. This CDR3 contains 18 residues. V shed 0 bases, J shed 2 bases, and the junction held 6 bases outside the gene matches. Germline V gene data show CDR1 as SEHNR and CDR2 as FQNEAQ (reference sequence). The CDR3 loop reads CASSLAVAGGDNTGELFF. In DNA form, the CDR3 reads TGTGCCAGCAGCTTAGCCGTAGCGGGGGGCGACAACACCGGGGAGCTGTTTTTT. Full variable domain (remainder filled in from reference TRBV7-9 and TRBJ2-2): DTGVSQNPRHKITKRGQNVTFRCDPISEHNRLYWYRQTLGQGPEFLTYFQNEAQLEKSRLLSDRFSAERPKGSFSTLEIQRTEQGDSAMYLCASSLAVAGGDNTGELFFGEGSRLTVL.

This rearrangement joins TRBV21-1 to TRBJ2-2; the table's D call, TRBD1, was not checked against the DNA. TRBV21-1 is noted as a pseudogene. This CDR3 comprises 19 residues. The CDR3 sequence: CASSQGGAGTGANTGELFF. CDR3 DNA sequence: TGTGCCAGCAGCCAGGGCGGCGCAGGGACAGGGGCGAACACCGGGGAGCTGTTTTTT.

CDR3 coding DNA: TGTGCCAGCAGTTACGGGGGGACTGAAGCTTTCTTT. Translated, it gives CASSYGGTEAFF. The V gene is TRBV6-5, the J gene TRBJ1-1, with a tentative D call TRBD1 (5 bases). The CDR3 contains 12 residues. V gave up 2 bases and J gave up 5 bases, with 6 bases separating them. CDR1 is MNHEY, CDR2 SVGAGI, per germline.

A few counts support this clone. The rearrangement joins TRBV6-1 to TRBJ2-4, with D possibly being TRBD2 (5 bases). The CDR3 is made up of 12 amino acids. Looked up from germline, CDR1 is MNHNS and CDR2 is SASEGT. V dropped 3 bases and J dropped 10 bases, with 10 bases sitting between them. The CDR3 loop is CASSETKRIQYF. In DNA, the CDR3 is TGTGCCAGCAGTGAGACTAAACGGATTCAGTACTTC.

This clone has a handful of counts. This rearrangement joins TRBV5-6 to TRBJ2-1; TRBD2 matches at 10 bases. This CDR3 contains 15 residues. The germline V gene encodes CDR1 SGHDT and CDR2 YYEEEE. Losses at the gene ends were 2 bases for V and 3 bases for J; bases not matched to a gene: 2. The CDR3 DNA is TGTGCCAGCAGCTTTCTAGCGGGGGTCTACAATGAGCAGTTCTTC. This encodes CASSFLAGVYNEQFF.

The V gene is TRBV11-1, the J gene TRBJ2-7, with a possible D match to TRBD1 (5 bases). The germline V gene encodes CDR1 SGHAT and CDR2 FQDESV (reference sequence). V lost 0 bases, J lost 5 bases, and 5 bases lay in between. There are 12 residues in the CDR3. The CDR3 sequence: CASSLARDEQYF. The DNA of the CDR3 is TGTGCCAGCAGCTTAGCCAGGGACGAGCAGTACTTC.

This clone was seen only once. J is TRBJ2-5 and V is TRBV5-1, with 8 nucleotides matching TRBD2. With V trimmed by 0 bases and J by 2 bases, 6 bases remained unmatched. This CDR3 has 16 residues. CDR1 is SGHRS and CDR2 is YFSETQ in the germline V gene. This CDR3 is CASSLGGLAGQETQYF. CDR3 DNA sequence: TGCGCCAGCAGCTTGGGGGGGCTAGCGGGTCAAGAGACCCAGTACTTC.